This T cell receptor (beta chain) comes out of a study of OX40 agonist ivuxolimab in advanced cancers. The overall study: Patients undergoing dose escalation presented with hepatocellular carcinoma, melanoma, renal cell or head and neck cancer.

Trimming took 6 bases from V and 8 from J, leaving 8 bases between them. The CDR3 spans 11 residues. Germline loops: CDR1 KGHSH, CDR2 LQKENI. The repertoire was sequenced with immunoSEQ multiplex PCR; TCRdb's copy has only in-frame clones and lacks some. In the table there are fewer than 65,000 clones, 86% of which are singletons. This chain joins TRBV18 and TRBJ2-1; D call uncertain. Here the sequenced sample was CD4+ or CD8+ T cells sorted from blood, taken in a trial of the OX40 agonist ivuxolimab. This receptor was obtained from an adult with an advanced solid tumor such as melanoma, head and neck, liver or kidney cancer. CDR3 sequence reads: CASSREYEQFF. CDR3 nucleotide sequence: TGTGCCAGCTCGCGAGAATATGAGCAGTTCTTC. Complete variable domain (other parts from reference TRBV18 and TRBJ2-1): NAGVMQNPRHLVRRRGQEARLRCSPMKGHSHVYWYRQLPEEGLKFMVYLQKENIIDESGMPKERFSAEFPKEGPSILRIQQVVRGDSAAYFCASSREYEQFFGPGTRLTVL.